The following is a T cell receptor beta chain sequence with its context. Its antigen remains unknown. Sequencing used immunoSEQ v3. Libraries were sequenced to 2 million to 2.5 million read pairs (survey) or roughly 4.5-6.5 million (deep). Profiled with immunoSEQ multiplex PCR; TCRdb holds only in-frame clones, not every one. The sample holds 25,000 to 30,000 clones; 60% to 70% are singletons and the top ten take 15% to 20%. Trimming took 0 bases from V and 4 from J, leaving 16 bases between them. Germline V lookup: CDR1 SGHDN, CDR2 FVKESK. The CDR3 runs 17 residues. The data belong to a study of TIL therapy for anti-PD-1-resistant metastatic lung cancer. Study in general: Tumors had a median PD-L1 proportion score of approximately 5.5%.

Noted time point: pre-treatment sample, taken before nivolumab and TIL therapy. The tumor samples were excised metastases, mostly pleural nodules or supraclavicular lymph nodes. Study-wide results and limits: Compared with baseline intratumoral T cells, expanded TIL cultures were more clonal and less diverse (approximately 6% vs 31%). The cohort had more treatment-naive, never-smoker and oncogene-addicted patients than typical.

The chain uses TRBV14 and TRBJ2-1, with TRBD1 as a possible D gene (7 bases). Sequencing was performed on tumor tissue, taken at baseline. The origin of this receptor is a woman aged 25-85 years with non-small cell lung cancer. CDR3 DNA: TGTGCCAGCAGCCAAGAAGGGGGCTTGCTAGCGTACAATGAGCAGTTCTTC. It translates to CASSQEGGLLAYNEQFF.